These T cell receptor beta chains were read from a single sample in a study of identical twins. TCRdb fed the 5' RACE reads into MiXCR, producing one record per CDR3 protein. This sample has 210,000 or so distinct CDR3 sequences, with about 7.5% found just once. In addition, the sample was reused for a study of yellow fever vaccine responses in identical twins.

The specimen sequenced was memory (CD45RO+) T cells sorted from blood. All receptors come from a young woman in good health. Each CDR3 is given with its conserved first and last residue. A D gene is named only where the DNA matches it firmly. Size tells how often a clone was seen (once, few, many) or the class of an expanded clone, and some rows leave it out.

TRBV29-1	many	TRBJ1-2	TRBD1	TGCAGCGCCTCCGGTGGGACAGCTTATGGCTACACCTTC	CSASGGTAYGYTF
TRBV6-5	many	TRBJ1-1	NA	TGTGCCAGCAGTTACCTTAAGGACTTTTTAGAAGCTTTCTTT	CASSYLKDFLEAFF
TRBV5-1	few	TRBJ2-7	NA	TGCGCCAGCAGCTCAATCGTAACTAACGAGCAGTACTTC	CASSSIVTNEQYF
TRBV7-6	few	TRBJ1-1	NA	TGTGCCAGCAGCCTAGCTGGCTGGGGGCTAGGGGGCACTGAAGCTTTCTTT	CASSLAGWGLGGTEAFF
TRBV19	NA	TRBJ1-6	TRBD1	TGTGCCAGTAGTATATACCCCGGGACAGGGGATTCACCCCTCCACTTT	CASSIYPGTGDSPLHF
TRBV7-3	NA	TRBJ1-1	TRBD1	TGTGCCAGCAGCTTAAATCAGGGGGACACTGAAGCTTTCTTT	CASSLNQGDTEAFF
TRBV4-2	many	TRBJ2-4	TRBD1	TGTGCCAGCAGCCACGGGACAGGGGGCGAGGTGGACATTCAGTACTTC	CASSHGTGGEVDIQYF
TRBV12-3/TRBV12-4	NA	TRBJ2-3	TRBD1	TGTGCCAGCAGCCGGACAGGGATCACAGGTACGCAGTATTTT	CASSRTGITGTQYF
TRBV5-1	NA	TRBJ1-5	NA	TGCGCCAGCAGCTTGGAGGGGAACTACAATCAGCCCCAGCATTTT	CASSLEGNYNQPQHF
TRBV10-3	few	TRBJ1-6	NA	TGTGCCATCAGGAAGGGGGACGTAGATAATTCACCCCTCCACTTT	CAIRKGDVDNSPLHF